Presented here are 11 T cell receptor beta chains from one specimen sequenced in a study of Graves' ophthalmopathy and Graves' hyperthyroidism. RNA transcripts were the template, and TCR beta CDR3 regions were amplified from them. The first-round RT-PCR employed HTBI primers together with the Qiagen OneStep RT-PCR kit. A multiplex PCR was then performed as the second round. One entry per CDR3 protein results from TCRdb running MiXCR on the multiplex PCR reads. The profile shows about 340,000 distinct CDR3 sequences, 15% to 20% of them singletons. The specimen was peripheral blood. The receptors stem from an adult man with Graves' ophthalmopathy.

On this clonotype: This clone may be a read error of a much larger clone one base away. The CDR3 DNA is TGTGCCTGGACTTGGATCCCAGCGCGGAACGCTGAAGCTTTCTTT. Translation gives CAWTWIPARNAEAFF. V gene TRBV30 combines with J gene TRBJ1-1; D unclear. Germline V CDR1 and CDR2: GTSNPN, SVGIG (reference sequence). The CDR3 contains 15 residues.

In this sample, this clonotype turned up many times. The V gene is TRBV20-1, the J gene TRBJ2-7, with TRBD1 as a possible D gene (6 bases). V lost 6 bases to trimming and J lost 1 base, with 10 bases between them. The germline V gene has CDR1 DFQATT and CDR2 SNEGSKA (reference sequence). The CDR3 is 12 residues long. CDR3 coding DNA: TGCAGTGCGGGGGCTCGTTCCTACGAGCAGTACTTC. This codes for CSAGARSYEQYF.

This clonotype was recorded many times. The chain links TRBV24-1 to TRBJ2-7; D might be TRBD1 or TRBD2, each matching 5 bases. The V end was cut by 4 bases, the J end by 4 bases, with 7 bases between. Per the germline V gene, CDR1 is KGHDR and CDR2 is SFDVKD. CDR3 length: 12 residues. The CDR3 is CATSEGVYEQYF. CDR3 bases: TGTGCCACCAGTGAGGGGGTGTACGAGCAGTACTTC.

The chain couples TRBV6-1 to TRBJ1-2, with D unresolved. This CDR3 region has 13 residues. The V gene lost 3 bases and the J gene lost 4 bases, with 9 bases spanning the gap. Germline CDR1 is MNHNS and CDR2 is SASEGT. CDR3 in amino acids: CASSEAWGYGYTF. The DNA for the CDR3 is TGTGCCAGCAGTGAGGCCTGGGGCTATGGCTACACCTTC.

V usage is TRBV12-3 or TRBV12-4 and J usage is TRBJ2-2, with TRBD1 matching over 7 bases. The CDR3 spans 16 residues. With 7 bases clipped from V and 7 bases from J, the junction kept 15 bases outside the gene matches. CDR3 nucleotide sequence: TGTGCCAGCACACTTGGACAGGTCCTAATGGGCGGGGAGCTGTTTTTT. This codes for CASTLGQVLMGGELFF.

Many counts were recorded for this clonotype. The V gene is TRBV4-1, the J gene TRBJ1-1, with 7 bases aligning to TRBD1. The CDR3 has 15 amino acids. Germline V gene sequence: CDR1 MGHRA, CDR2 YSYEKL. J lost 0 bases, V lost 3 bases, and 4 bases had no gene match. CDR3: CASSQRQGLNTEAFF. The CDR3 nucleotides are TGCGCCAGCAGCCAGAGACAGGGTTTGAACACTGAAGCTTTCTTT.

The DNA for the CDR3 is TGTGCCAGCAGTCCGGAACATGGCTCCTACGAGCAGTACTTC. Translating it yields CASSPEHGSYEQYF. The chain employs TRBV27 and TRBJ2-7; D call uncertain. Trimming took 5 bases from V and 0 from J, leaving 11 bases between them. CDR1 MNHEY and CDR2 SMNVEV come from the germline V gene (reference sequence). The CDR3 is 14 residues long.

The J gene is TRBJ2-2, the V gene TRBV27; 13 bases line up with TRBD2. Losses at the gene ends were 4 bases for V and 0 bases for J; bases not matched to a gene: 5. The CDR3 extends over 18 amino acids. From germline, CDR1 is MNHEY and CDR2 SMNVEV (reference sequence). The CDR3 bases are TGTGCCAGCAGTTCAGCGGGGACTAGCGGGACGAACACCGGGGAGCTGTTTTTT. Its translation is CASSSAGTSGTNTGELFF.

This clonotype was found once. The rearrangement links TRBV30 to TRBJ1-1, with D perhaps matching TRBD1 (5 bases). Trimming took 3 bases from V and 2 from J, leaving 13 bases between them. Germline loops: CDR1 GTSNPN, CDR2 SVGIG (reference sequence). This CDR3 has 14 residues. In DNA, the CDR3 is TGTGCCTGGAGCCTCGGGACCGCAAACACTGAAGCTTTCTTT. Translated, it gives CAWSLGTANTEAFF.

This sequence joins TRBV10-3 and TRBJ2-5; the match to TRBD2 covers 8 bases. Per the germline V gene, CDR1 is ENHRY and CDR2 is SYGVKD. The CDR3 is 15 residues long. V lost 5 bases, J lost 1 base, and 6 bases stayed unmatched. The CDR3 DNA follows: TGTGCCATCAGTACTCTAGCGGGTAGCCAAGAGACCCAGTACTTC. It codes for CAISTLAGSQETQYF.

This clonotype showed up many times. The chain recombines TRBV12-3 or TRBV12-4 with TRBJ1-5, with a weak D call TRBD1 (5 bases). Trimming removed 7 bases from V and 5 bases from J, with 15 bases in between. The CDR3 is 14 amino acids. The CDR3 bases are TGTGCCAGCAACCAAGGGGTAGTGGATCAGCCCCAGCATTTT. This codes for CASNQGVVDQPQHF.